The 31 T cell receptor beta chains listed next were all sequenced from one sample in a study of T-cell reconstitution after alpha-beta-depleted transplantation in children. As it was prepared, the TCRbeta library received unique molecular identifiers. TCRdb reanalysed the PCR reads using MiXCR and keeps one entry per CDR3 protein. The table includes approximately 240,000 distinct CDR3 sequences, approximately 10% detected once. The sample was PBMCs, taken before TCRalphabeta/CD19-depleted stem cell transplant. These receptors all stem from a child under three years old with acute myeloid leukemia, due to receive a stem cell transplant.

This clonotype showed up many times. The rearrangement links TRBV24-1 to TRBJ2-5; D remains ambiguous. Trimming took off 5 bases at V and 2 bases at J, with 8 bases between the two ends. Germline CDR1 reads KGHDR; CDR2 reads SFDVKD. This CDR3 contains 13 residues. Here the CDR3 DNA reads TGTGCCACCAGTGGTCCAGCGCAAGAGACCCAGTACTTC. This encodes CATSGPAQETQYF.

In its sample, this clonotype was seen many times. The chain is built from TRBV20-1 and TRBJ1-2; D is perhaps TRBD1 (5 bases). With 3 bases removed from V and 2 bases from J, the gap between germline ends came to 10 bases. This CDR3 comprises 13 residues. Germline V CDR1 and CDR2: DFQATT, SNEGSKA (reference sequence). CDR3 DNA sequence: TGCAGTGCTAGGCGTGGGGGGAACTATGGCTACACCTTC. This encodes CSARRGGNYGYTF.

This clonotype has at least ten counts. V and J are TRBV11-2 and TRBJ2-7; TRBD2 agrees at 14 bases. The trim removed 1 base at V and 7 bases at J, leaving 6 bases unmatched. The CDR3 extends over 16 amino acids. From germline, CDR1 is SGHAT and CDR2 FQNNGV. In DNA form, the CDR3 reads TGTGCCAGCAGCTTAGTGGGGACTAGCGGGAGTCATGAGCAGTACTTC. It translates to CASSLVGTSGSHEQYF.

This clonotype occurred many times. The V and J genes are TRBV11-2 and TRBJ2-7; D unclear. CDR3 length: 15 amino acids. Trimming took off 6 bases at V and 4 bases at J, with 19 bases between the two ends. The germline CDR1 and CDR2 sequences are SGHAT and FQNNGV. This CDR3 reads CASSTSLVSRYEQYF. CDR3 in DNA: TGTGCCAGCAGTACATCCCTAGTTTCTAGGTACGAGCAGTACTTC.

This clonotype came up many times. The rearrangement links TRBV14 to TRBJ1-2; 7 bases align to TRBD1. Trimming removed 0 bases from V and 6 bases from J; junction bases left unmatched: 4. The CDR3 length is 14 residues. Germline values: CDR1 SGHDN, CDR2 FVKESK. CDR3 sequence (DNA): TGTGCCAGCAGCCAAGATCGTACAGGGGATGGCTACACCTTC. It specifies CASSQDRTGDGYTF. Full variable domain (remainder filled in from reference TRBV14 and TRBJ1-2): EAGVTQFPSHSVIEKGQTVTLRCDPISGHDNLYWYRRVMGKEIKFLLHFVKESKQDESGMPNNRFLAERTGGTYSTLKVQPAELEDSGVYFCASSQDRTGDGYTFGSGTRLTVV.

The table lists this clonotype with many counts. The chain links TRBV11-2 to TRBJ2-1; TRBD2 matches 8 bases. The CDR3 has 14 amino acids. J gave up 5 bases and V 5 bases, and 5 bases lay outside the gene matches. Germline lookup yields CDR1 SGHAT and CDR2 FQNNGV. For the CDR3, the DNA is TGTGCCAGCAGCCCCTTCGGGAGGGACAATGAGCAGTTCTTC. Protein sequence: CASSPFGRDNEQFF.

CDR3 DNA sequence: TGCGCCAGCAGCACAGGACAGGGCTATAATGAAAAACTGTTTTTT. Translation gives CASSTGQGYNEKLFF. This chain joins TRBV5-1 and TRBJ1-4; 8 bases align to TRBD1. Germline CDR1 is SGHRS and CDR2 is YFSETQ. The CDR3 extends over 15 amino acids. The ends lost 4 bases at V and 4 bases at J; junction bases unmatched: 6.

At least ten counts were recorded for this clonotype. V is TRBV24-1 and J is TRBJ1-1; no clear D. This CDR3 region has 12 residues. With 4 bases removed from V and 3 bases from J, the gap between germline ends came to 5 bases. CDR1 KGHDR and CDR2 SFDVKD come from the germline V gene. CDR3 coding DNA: TGTGCCACCAGTGACCGAGACACTGAAGCTTTCTTT. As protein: CATSDRDTEAFF.

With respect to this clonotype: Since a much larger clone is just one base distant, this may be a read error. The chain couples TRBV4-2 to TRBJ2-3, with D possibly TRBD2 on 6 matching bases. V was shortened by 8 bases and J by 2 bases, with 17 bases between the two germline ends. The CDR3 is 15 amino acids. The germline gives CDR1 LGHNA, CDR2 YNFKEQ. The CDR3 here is CASGVTGDPTDTQYF. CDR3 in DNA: TGTGCCAGCGGCGTCACGGGGGATCCCACAGATACGCAGTATTTT.

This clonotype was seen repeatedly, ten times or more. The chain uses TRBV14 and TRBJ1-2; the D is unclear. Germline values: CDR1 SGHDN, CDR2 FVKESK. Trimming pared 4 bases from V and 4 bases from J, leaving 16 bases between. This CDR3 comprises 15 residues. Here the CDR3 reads CASSRGVDPRYGYTF. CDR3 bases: TGTGCCAGCAGCCGCGGGGTGGACCCGCGCTATGGCTACACCTTC.

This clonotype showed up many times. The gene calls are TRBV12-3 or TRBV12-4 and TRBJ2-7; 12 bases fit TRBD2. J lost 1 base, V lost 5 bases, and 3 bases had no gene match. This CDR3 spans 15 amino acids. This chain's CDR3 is CASSSGLAGSYEQYF. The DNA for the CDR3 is TGTGCCAGCAGTAGCGGACTAGCGGGATCCTACGAGCAGTACTTC.

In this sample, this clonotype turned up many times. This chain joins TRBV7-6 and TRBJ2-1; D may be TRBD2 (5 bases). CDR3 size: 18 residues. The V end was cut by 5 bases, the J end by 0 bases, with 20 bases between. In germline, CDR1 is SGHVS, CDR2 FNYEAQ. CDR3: CASSRGPNNKGSYNEQFF. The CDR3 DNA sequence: TGTGCCAGCAGCCGAGGGCCGAACAACAAGGGCTCCTACAATGAGCAGTTCTTC.

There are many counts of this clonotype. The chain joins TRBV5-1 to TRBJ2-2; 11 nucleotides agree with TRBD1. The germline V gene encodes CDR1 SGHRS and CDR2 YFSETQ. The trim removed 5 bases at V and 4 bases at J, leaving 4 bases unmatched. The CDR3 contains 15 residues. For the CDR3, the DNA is TGCGCCAGCAGACGGGACAGGGGGACCACCGGGGAGCTGTTTTTT. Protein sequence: CASRRDRGTTGELFF.

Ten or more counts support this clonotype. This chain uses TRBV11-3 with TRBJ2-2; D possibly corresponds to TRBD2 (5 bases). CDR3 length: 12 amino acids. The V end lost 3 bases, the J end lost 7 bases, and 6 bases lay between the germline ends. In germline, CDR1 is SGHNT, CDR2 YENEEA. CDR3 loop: CASSFRDGELFF. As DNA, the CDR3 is TGTGCCAGCAGCTTCCGGGACGGGGAGCTGTTTTTT.

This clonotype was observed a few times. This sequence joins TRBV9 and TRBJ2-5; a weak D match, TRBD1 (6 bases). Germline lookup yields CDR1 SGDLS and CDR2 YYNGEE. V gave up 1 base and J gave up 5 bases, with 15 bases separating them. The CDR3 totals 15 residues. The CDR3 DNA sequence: TGTGCCAGCAGCGTATATACAGGGTATTCGGAGACCCAGTACTTC. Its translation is CASSVYTGYSETQYF.

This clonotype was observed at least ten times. CDR3 protein: CASSLGQVGLAGELFF. For the CDR3, the DNA is TGTGCCAGCAGTCTGGGACAGGTGGGATTAGCCGGGGAGCTGTTTTTT. The chain recombines TRBV2 with TRBJ2-2, with 8 bases that match TRBD1. CDR3 length: 16 residues. Germline V gene data show CDR1 as SNHLY and CDR2 as FYNNEI. V was clipped by 5 bases and J by 6 bases; unmatched bases: 11.

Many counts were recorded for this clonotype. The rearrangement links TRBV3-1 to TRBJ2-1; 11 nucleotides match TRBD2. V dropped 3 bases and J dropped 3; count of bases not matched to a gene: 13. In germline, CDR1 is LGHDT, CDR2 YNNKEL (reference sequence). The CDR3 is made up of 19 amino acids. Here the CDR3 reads CASSHNPGTSGQNYNEQFF. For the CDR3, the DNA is TGTGCCAGCAGCCATAACCCAGGGACTAGCGGCCAAAACTACAATGAGCAGTTCTTC.

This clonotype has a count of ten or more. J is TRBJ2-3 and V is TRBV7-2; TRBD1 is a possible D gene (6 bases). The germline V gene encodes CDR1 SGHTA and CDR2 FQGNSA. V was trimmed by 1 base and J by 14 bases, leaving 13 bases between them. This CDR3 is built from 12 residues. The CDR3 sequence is CASSLDTGIPYF. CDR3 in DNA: TGTGCCAGCAGCTTAGACACAGGGATCCCGTATTTT.

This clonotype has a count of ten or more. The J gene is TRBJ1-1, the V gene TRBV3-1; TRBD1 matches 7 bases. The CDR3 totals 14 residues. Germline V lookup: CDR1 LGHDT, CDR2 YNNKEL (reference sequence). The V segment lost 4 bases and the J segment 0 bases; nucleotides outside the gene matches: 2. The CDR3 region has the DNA TGTGCCAGCAGCCCGAGGGGGCTGAACACTGAAGCTTTCTTT. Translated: CASSPRGLNTEAFF.

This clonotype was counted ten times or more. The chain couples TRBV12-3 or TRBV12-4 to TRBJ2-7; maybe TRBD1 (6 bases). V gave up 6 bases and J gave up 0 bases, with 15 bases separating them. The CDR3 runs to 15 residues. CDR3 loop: CASSREIGGSYEQYF. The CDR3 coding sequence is TGTGCCAGCAGCCGCGAGATAGGGGGCTCCTACGAGCAGTACTTC.

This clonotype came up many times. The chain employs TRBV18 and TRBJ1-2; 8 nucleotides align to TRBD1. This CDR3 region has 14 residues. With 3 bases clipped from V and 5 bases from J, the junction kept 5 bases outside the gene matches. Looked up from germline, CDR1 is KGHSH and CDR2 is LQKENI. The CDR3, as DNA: TGTGCCAGCTCACCTGACGGACAGGGTTATGGCTACACCTTC. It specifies CASSPDGQGYGYTF.

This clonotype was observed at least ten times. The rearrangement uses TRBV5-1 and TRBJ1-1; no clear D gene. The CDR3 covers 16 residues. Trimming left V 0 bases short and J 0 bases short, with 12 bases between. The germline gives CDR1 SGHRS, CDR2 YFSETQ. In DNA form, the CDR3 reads TGCGCCAGCAGCTTGGCCACCTTATCCTTGAACACTGAAGCTTTCTTT. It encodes CASSLATLSLNTEAFF.

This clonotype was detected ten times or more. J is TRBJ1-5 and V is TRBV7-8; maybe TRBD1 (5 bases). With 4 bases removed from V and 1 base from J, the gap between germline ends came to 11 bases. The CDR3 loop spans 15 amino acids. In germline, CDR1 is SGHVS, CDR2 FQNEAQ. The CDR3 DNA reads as TGTGCCAGCAGCTGGGGACTCCTAAGCAATCAGCCCCAGCATTTT. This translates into CASSWGLLSNQPQHF.

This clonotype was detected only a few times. This CDR3 is CASRIGDVETQYF. CDR3 nucleotide sequence: TGCGCCAGCAGAATAGGGGATGTAGAGACCCAGTACTTC. The rearrangement uses TRBV5-1 and TRBJ2-5, with D possibly matching TRBD1 (5 bases). Germline V gene sequence: CDR1 SGHRS, CDR2 YFSETQ. V gave up 5 bases and J gave up 4 bases, with 12 bases separating them. This CDR3 spans 13 amino acids.

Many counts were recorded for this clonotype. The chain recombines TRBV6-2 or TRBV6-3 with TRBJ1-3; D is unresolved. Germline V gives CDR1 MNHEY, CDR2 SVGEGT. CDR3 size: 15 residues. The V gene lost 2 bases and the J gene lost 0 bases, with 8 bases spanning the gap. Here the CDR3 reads CASSYASLSGNTIYF. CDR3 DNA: TGTGCCAGCAGTTACGCTTCTCTCTCTGGAAACACCATATATTTT.

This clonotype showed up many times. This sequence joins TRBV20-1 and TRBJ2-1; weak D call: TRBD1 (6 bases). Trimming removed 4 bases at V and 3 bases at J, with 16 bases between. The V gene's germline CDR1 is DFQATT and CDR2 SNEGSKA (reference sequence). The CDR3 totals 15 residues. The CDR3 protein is CSANKQGGFYNEQFF. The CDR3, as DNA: TGCAGTGCTAACAAACAGGGCGGCTTCTACAATGAGCAGTTCTTC.

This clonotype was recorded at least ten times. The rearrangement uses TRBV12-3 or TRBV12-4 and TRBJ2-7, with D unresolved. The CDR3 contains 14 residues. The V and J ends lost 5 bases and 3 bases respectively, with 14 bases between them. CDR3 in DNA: TGTGCCAGCAGTCACGACATCCTGGTCTACGAGCAGTACTTC. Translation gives CASSHDILVYEQYF.

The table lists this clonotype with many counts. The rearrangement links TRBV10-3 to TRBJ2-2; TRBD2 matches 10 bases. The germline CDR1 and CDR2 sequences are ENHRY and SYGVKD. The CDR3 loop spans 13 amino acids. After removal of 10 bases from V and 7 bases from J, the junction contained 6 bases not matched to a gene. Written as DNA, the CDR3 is TGTGCCACCAAGCGGGAGGGTATCGGGGAGCTGTTTTTT. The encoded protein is CATKREGIGELFF.

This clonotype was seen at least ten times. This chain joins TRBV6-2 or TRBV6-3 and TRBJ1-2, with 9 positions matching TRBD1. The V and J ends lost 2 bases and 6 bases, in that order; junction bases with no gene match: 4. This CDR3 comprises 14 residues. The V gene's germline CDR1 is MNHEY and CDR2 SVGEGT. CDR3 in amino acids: CASSYVGQGNGYTF. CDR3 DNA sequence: TGTGCCAGCAGTTACGTGGGACAGGGAAATGGCTACACCTTC.

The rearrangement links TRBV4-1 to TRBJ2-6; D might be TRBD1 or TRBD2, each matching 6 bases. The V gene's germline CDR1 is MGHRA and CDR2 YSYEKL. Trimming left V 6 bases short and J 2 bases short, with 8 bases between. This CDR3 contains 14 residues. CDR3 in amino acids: CASRRGAGANVLTF. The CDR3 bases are TGCGCCAGCAGGAGGGGGGCTGGGGCCAACGTCCTGACTTTC.

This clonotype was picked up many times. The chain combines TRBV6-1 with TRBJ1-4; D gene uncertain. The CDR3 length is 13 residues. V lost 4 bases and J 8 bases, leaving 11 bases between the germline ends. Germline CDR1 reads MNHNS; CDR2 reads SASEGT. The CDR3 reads CASSVRGSEKLFF. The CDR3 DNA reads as TGTGCCAGCAGTGTTCGGGGTTCCGAAAAACTGTTTTTT.